This TCR beta chain came from a study of beta chain features in type 1 diabetes (dated by TCRdb to the late 2010s). Regarding the study in general: Mean age, gender distribution, total cell number and subset yield did not differ between patients and healthy donors. The study compared TCRB repertoires of sorted circulating CD4+ T cell subsets between recently diagnosed type 1 diabetes patients and matched healthy donors. A total of 90 million to 140 million sorted cells were examined across all samples, and RNA yield correlated strongly with the number of cells per subset. Whereas all 30 or so donors provided naive and central memory subsets, regulatory and stem cell-like memory subsets were isolated from just 8 patients and about eight healthy donors. The study at large found these results: Type 1 diabetes patients showed a moderate but significant shortening of TCRB CDR3 length in all four CD4+ subsets. Fewer insertions and more nucleotide deletions at VDJ recombination sites were observed in patients with type 1 diabetes, implying thymic rearrangement abnormalities. Because small numbers of individuals were included in the HLA sub-analyses, any influence of HLA type on TCRB rearrangement was left unresolved. Sequencing cDNA rather than genomic DNA could over-represent highly expressing activated cells, although activation and CD3 levels did not differ between groups. PCR might favor shorter templates, but patient and control samples were amplified and corrected together, so any skew would affect both groups equally. The naive, central memory and regulatory TCRB repertoires appeared to resemble one another more closely among patients than among healthy donors.

All of the isolated RNA was reverse transcribed with the High Capacity cDNA Reverse Transcription Kit, so expressed TCRB transcripts were sequenced. Naive, central memory and regulatory T cell samples underwent deep immunoSEQ sequencing, averaging about 3.57 million total reads per sample. Sorted cells were lysed in RLT buffer and RNA was extracted with DNase-treated RNeasy Micro or Mini kits, depending on cell number. Each cell subset was processed on its own to prevent cross-contamination, while patient and healthy donor samples were processed together. Using the immunoSEQ multiplex PCR, TCRB sequences were amplified from cDNA into 87-bp fragments spanning the CDR3 region. Sequencing of the amplicons was performed on the Illumina HiSeq platform. The original methods were these. Synthetic template baselines were used to correct PCR bias computationally, reads within Hamming distance 2 were collapsed together, and singletons that could not be merged were discarded. Reads were aligned against IMGT to assign V, D and J genes, CDR3 length and insertions or deletions at six rearrangement sites. Within each subset, clonotype counts were normalized to the number of sorted cells before true diversity and Gini coefficients were calculated with the tcR R package. The overlap coefficient, calculated on TCRB nucleotide sequences, was used to measure repertoire sharing. Out-of-frame TCRB sequences from naive cells were analyzed as a proxy for the pre-selection repertoire. TCRdb mirrors the immuneACCESS table, restricted to in-frame sequences. Some clones are absent from its copies; in checked studies, under half trace to an unresolved V gene, and the reason for the others is unknown. V and J calls and clone size are given by that table; D and trimming were obtained from the DNA. The sample table records 240,000 or so clones; 68% of these occur just once. Of the sample, 0.053% is held by the ten largest clones.

The germline V gene sets CDR1 to SNHLY and CDR2 to FYNNEI. V was cut back by 2 bases and J by 2 bases, leaving a gap of 4 bases between them. The CDR3 spans 12 residues, from the cysteine through the phenylalanine. Only the CDR3 part of the read is kept: 36 bases, read in frame from the first base. Each donor gave one peripheral blood draw, averaging roughly 0.11 L, which was collected into heparinised tubes. A BD FACSAria II was used to sort naive, central memory, regulatory and stem cell-like memory CD4+ T cells with a panel that included CD45RO, CCR7, CD25, CD127, CD95 and CD27. Purity was above 95% for every sorted population. Right away, PBMCs were isolated by Lymphoprep density gradient centrifugation and were stained directly, with no culture step. So that batch effects would be minimized, each experiment stained and sorted samples in pairs, pairing one healthy donor with one patient. As to this clone: Its recognized antigen is unknown. No base quality information exists; no much larger clone differs at one position.

The V and J genes are TRBV2 and TRBJ2-7; the D gene is not confidently resolved. The receptor's source is a man aged 25-45 years in good health. What was sequenced was naive CD4+ T cells from blood. This sample's cell subset or site label indicates: true naive CD4+ T cells. This receptor carries the CDR3 CASSERPYEQYF. The DNA sequence reads TGTGCCAGCAGTGAACGGCCCTACGAGCAGTACTTC. The full variable domain, with segments outside the CDR3 supplied by the reference TRBV2 and TRBJ2-7 proteins, appears as EPEVTQTPSHQVTQMGQEVILRCVPISNHLYFYWYRQILGQKVEFLVSFYNNEISEKSEIFDDQFSVERPDGSNFTLKIRSTKLEDSAMYFCASSERPYEQYFGPGTRLTVT.